Reported below is one TCR beta chain. The target antigen is unknown. Profiled with immunoSEQ multiplex PCR; TCRdb holds only in-frame clones, not every one. The sample yields about 61,000 clones, around 73% seen once. The CDR3 has 18 residues. Germline lookup yields CDR1 SGHDT and CDR2 YYEEEE. J lost 0 bases, V lost 2 bases, and 10 bases had no gene match. Antigen-specific CD4+ T cells were expanded (with viral peptide pools) by the ViraFEST assay ahead of sequencing. Following culture for more than 9 days, CD4+ T cells were isolated. As their vaccination, participants received two doses of either BNT162b2 or mRNA-1273. This entry belongs to a study of vaccination effects on CD4 cells after COVID-19. About the research overall: The median interval between the second dose and post-vaccine sampling was 72 days. Findings and limits, study-wide: Of the vaccine-induced clones from healthy vaccinees, merely 1 of 255 recognized common cold coronaviruses as well. Convalescent patients numbered few in the study; early post-infection timepoints were missing entirely.

Here the sequenced sample was CD4+ T cells from PBMCs cultured with HCoV-229E spike peptides, taken after COVID-19 vaccination. The TCR sequence derives from a human donor who received a COVID-19 vaccine. The chain carries TRBV5-6 and TRBJ2-1; 8 bases fit TRBD1. The CDR3 reads CASSFQGANPSSYNEQFF. The CDR3, as DNA: TGTGCCAGCAGCTTTCAGGGGGCCAATCCTAGCTCCTACAATGAGCAGTTCTTC.